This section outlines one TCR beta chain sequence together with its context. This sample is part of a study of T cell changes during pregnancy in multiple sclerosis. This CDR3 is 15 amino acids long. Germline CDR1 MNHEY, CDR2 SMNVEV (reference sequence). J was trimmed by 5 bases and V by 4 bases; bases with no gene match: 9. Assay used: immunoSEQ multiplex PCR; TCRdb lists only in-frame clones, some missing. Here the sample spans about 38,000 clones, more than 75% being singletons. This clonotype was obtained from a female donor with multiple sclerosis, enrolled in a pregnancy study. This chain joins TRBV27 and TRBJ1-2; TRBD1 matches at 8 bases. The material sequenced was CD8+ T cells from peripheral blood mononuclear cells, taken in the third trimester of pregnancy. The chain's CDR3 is CASSSRQGRLYGYTF. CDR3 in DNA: TGTGCCAGCAGTTCTAGACAGGGGCGATTATATGGCTACACCTTC.